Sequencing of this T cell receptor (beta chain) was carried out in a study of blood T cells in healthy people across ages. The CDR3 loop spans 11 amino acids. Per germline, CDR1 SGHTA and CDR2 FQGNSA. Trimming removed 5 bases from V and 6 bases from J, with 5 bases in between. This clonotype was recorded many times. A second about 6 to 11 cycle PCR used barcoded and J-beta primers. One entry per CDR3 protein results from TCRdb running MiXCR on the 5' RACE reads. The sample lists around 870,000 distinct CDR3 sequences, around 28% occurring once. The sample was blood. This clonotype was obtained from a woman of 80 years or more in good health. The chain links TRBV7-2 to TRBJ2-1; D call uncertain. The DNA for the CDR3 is TGTGCCAGCAGCGTCTTCAATGAGCAGTTCTTC. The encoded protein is CASSVFNEQFF. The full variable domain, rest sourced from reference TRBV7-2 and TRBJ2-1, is GAGVSQSPSNKVTEKGKDVELRCDPISGHTALYWYRQSLGQGLEFLIYFQGNSAPDKSGLPSDRFSAERTGGSVSTLTIQRTQQEDSAVYLCASSVFNEQFFGPGTRLTVL.